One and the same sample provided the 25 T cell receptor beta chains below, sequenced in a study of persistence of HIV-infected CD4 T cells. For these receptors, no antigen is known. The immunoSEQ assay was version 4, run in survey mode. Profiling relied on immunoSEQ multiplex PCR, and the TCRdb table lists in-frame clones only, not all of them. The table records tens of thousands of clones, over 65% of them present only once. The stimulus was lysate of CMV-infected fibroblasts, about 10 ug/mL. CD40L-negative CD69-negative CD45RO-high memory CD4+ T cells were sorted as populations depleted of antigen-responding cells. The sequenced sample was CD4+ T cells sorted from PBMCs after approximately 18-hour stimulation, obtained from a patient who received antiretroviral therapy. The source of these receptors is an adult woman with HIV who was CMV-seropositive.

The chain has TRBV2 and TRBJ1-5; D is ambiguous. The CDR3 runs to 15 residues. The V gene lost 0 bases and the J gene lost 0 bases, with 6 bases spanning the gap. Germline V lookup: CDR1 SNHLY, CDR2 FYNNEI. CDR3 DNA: TGTGCCAGCAGTGAAGCAGAATCTAGCAATCAGCCCCAGCATTTT. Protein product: CASSEAESSNQPQHF.

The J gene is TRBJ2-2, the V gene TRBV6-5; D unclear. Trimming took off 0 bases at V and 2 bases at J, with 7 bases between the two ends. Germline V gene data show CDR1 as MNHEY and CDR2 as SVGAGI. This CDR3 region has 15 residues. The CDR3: CASSYSRLNTGELFF. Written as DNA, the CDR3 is TGTGCCAGCAGTTACTCGAGACTCAACACCGGGGAGCTGTTTTTT.

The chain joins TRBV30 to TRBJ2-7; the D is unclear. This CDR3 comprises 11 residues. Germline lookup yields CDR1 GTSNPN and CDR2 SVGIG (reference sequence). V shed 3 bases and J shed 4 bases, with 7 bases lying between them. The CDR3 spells CAWSVKYEQYF. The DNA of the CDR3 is TGTGCCTGGAGCGTCAAATACGAGCAGTACTTC.

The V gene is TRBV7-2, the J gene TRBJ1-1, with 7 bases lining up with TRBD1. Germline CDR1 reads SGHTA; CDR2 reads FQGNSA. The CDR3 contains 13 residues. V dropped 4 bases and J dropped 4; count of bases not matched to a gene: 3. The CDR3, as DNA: TGTGCCAGCAGCTACTACAGGGGCACTGAAGCTTTCTTT. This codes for CASSYYRGTEAFF.

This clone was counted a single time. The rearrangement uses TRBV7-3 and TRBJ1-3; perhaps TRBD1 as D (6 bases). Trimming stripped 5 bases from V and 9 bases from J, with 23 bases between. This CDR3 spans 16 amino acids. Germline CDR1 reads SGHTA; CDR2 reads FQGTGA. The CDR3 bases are TGTGCCAGCAGCCCTTCGGGGGGGGCTGACGGACGCACCATATATTTT. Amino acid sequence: CASSPSGGADGRTIYF.

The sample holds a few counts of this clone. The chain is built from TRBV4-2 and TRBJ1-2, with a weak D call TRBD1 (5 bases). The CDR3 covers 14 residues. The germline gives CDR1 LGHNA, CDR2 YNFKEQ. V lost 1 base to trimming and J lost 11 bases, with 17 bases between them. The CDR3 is CASSQGDGGERYTF. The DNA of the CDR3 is TGTGCCAGCAGCCAAGGGGACGGAGGGGAGAGATACACCTTC.

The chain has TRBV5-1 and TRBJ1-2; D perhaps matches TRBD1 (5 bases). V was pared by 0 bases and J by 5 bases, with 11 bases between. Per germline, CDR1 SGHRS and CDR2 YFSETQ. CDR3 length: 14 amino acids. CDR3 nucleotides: TGCGCCAGCAGCTTGGAAGGGGCTCAATATGGCTACACCTTC. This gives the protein CASSLEGAQYGYTF.

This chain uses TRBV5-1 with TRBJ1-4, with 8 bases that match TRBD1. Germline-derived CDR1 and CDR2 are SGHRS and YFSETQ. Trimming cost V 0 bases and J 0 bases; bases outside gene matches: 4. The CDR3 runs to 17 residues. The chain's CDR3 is CASSLGQGPSTNEKLFF. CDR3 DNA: TGCGCCAGCAGCTTGGGACAGGGGCCCTCAACTAATGAAAAACTGTTTTTT.

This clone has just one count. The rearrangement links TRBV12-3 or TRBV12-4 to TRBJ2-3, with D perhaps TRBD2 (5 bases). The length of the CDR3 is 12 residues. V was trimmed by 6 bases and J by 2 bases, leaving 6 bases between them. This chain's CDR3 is CASRGATDTQYF. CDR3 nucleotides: TGTGCCAGCAGGGGAGCCACAGATACGCAGTATTTT.

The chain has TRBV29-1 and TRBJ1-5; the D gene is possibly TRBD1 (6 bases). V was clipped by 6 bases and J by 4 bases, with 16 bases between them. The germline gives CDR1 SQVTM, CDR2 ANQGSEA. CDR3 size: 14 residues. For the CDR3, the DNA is TGCAGCGTCTCAACAGGGCTGGGGAATCAGCCCCAGCATTTT. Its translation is CSVSTGLGNQPQHF.

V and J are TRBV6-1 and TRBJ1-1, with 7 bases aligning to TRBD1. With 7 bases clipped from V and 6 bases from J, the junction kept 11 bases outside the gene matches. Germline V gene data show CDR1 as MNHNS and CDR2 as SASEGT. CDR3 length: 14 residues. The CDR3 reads CASTLTGAGAEAFF. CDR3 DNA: TGTGCCAGCACCTTAACAGGGGCCGGAGCTGAAGCTTTCTTT.

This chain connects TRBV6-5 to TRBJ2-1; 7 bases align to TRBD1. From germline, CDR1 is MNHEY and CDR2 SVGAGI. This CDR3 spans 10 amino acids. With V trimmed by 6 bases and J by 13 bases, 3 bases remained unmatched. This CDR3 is CASRAGGQFF. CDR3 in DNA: TGTGCCAGCAGGGCAGGGGGACAGTTCTTC.

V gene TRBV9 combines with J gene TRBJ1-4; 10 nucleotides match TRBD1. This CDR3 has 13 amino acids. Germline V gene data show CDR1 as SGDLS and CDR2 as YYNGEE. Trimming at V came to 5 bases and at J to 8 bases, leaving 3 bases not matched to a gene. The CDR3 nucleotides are TGTGCCAGCAGTGGGGACAGGGGAGAAAAACTGTTTTTT. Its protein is CASSGDRGEKLFF.

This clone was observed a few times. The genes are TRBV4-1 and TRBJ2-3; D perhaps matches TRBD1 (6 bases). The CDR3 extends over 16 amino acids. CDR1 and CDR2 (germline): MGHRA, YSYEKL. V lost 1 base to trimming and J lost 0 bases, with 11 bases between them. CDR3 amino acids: CASSQVGTGSTDTQYF. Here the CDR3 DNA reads TGCGCCAGCAGCCAAGTAGGTACAGGGAGCACAGATACGCAGTATTTT.

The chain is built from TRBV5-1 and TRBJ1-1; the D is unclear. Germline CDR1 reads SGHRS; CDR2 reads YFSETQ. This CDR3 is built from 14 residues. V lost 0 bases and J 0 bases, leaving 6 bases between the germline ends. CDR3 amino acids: CASSLDGLNTEAFF. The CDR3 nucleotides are TGCGCCAGCAGCTTGGACGGGTTGAACACTGAAGCTTTCTTT.

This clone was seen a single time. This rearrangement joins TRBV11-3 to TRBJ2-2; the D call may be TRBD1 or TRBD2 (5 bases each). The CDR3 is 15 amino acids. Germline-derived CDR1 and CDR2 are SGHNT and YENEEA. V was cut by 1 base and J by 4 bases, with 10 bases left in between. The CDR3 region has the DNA TGTGCCAGCAGCTTAGCCGGGGCCGGCACCGGGGAGCTGTTTTTT. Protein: CASSLAGAGTGELFF.

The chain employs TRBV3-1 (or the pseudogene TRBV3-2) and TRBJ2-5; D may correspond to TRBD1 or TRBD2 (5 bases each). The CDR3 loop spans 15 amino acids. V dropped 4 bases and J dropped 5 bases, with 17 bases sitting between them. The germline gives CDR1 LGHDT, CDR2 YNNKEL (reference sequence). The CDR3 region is CASSPSKGRGETQYF. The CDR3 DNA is TGTGCCAGCAGCCCCTCGAAGGGGCGCGGGGAGACCCAGTACTTC.

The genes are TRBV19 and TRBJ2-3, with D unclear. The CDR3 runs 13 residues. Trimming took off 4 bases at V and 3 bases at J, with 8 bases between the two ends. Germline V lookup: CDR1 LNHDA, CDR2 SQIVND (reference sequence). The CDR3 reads CASSNAVTDTQYF. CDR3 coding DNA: TGTGCCAGTAGTAACGCGGTTACAGATACGCAGTATTTT.

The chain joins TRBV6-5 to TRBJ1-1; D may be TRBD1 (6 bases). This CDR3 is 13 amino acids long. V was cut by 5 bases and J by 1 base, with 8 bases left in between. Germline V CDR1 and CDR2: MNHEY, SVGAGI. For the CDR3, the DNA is TGTGCCAGCAGTCAGACAGGGAACACTGAAGCTTTCTTT. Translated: CASSQTGNTEAFF.

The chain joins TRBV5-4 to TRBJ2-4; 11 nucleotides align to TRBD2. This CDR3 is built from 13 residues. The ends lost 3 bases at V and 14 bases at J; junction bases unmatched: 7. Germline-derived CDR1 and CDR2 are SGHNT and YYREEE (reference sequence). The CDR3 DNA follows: TGTGCCAGCAGCTACTTTAGCGGGGGGGCGGAGTACTTC. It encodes CASSYFSGGAEYF.

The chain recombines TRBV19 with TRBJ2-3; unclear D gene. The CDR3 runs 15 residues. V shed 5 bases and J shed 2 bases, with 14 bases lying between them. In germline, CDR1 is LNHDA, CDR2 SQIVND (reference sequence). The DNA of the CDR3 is TGTGCCAGTAGTGGATTTGACTCCCCCACAGATACGCAGTATTTT. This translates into CASSGFDSPTDTQYF. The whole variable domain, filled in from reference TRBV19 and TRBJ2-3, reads DGGITQSPKYLFRKEGQNVTLSCEQNLNHDAMYWYRQDPGQGLRLIYYSQIVNDFQKGDIAEGYSVSREKKESFPLTVTSAQKNPTAFYLCASSGFDSPTDTQYFGPGTRLTVL.

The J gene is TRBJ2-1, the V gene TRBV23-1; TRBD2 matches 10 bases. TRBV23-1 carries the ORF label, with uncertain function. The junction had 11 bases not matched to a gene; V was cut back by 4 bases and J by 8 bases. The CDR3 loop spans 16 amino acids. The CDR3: CASSPAGGPFAHEQFF. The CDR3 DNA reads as TGCGCCAGCAGTCCAGCGGGGGGGCCTTTCGCCCATGAGCAGTTCTTC.

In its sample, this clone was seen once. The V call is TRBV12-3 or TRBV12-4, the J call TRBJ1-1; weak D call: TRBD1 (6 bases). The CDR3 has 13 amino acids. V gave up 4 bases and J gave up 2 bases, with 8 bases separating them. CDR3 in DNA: TGTGCCAGCAGTTGGACAGCTAACACTGAAGCTTTCTTT. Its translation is CASSWTANTEAFF.

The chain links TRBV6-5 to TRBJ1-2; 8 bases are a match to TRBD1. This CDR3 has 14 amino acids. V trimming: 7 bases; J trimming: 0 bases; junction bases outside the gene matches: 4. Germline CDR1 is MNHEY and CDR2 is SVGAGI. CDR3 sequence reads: CASTDRGSNYGYTF. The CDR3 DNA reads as TGTGCCAGCACCGACAGGGGCTCTAACTATGGCTACACCTTC.

The CDR3 bases are TGTGCCAGCTCACTTCTCGGTGGTGAAGCTTTCTTT. Translating it yields CASSLLGGEAFF. The J gene is TRBJ1-1, the V gene TRBV18; D ambiguous. CDR1 and CDR2 from the germline V gene are KGHSH and LQKENI. V was pared by 4 bases and J by 7 bases, with 10 bases between. The CDR3 runs 12 residues.